The 27 T cell receptor beta chains presented below share a single source sample, sequenced in a study of shared clonotypes between healthy human individuals. Only in-frame clones appear in the TCRdb table, and some are missing; sequencing was by immunoSEQ multiplex PCR. This sample has fewer than 700,000 clones, with around 76% found just once. Source material: PBMCs. These receptors came from a woman in her thirties or forties in good health. Some clones in this sample may be carry-over from other donors' samples.

The chain links TRBV7-2 to TRBJ2-1; 16 bases map to TRBD2. CDR3 size: 18 residues. Trimming at V came to 5 bases and at J to 5 bases, leaving 9 bases not matched to a gene. The V gene's germline CDR1 is SGHTA and CDR2 FQGNSA. The CDR3 DNA is TGTGCCAGCAGCACAGGGACTAGCGGGAGGGGCAGGGACAATGAGCAGTTCTTC. Its protein is CASSTGTSGRGRDNEQFF.

This clone was counted only a few times. The V gene is TRBV5-1, the J gene TRBJ2-7; a possible D gene is TRBD2 (6 bases). V dropped 2 bases and J dropped 5 bases, with 23 bases sitting between them. Per the germline V gene, CDR1 is SGHRS and CDR2 is YFSETQ. This CDR3 contains 17 residues. The CDR3 region is CASSLLSEGQTSHEQYF. CDR3 nucleotides: TGCGCCAGCAGCTTACTTTCGGAGGGGCAAACTTCCCACGAGCAGTACTTC.

The rearrangement uses TRBV6-1 and TRBJ1-5; unclear D gene. The V gene lost 2 bases and the J gene lost 3 bases, with 8 bases spanning the gap. CDR3 length: 14 amino acids. Per the germline V gene, CDR1 is MNHNS and CDR2 is SASEGT. Written as DNA, the CDR3 is TGTGCCAGCAGTGAAAGGCCCCCCAATCAGCCCCAGCATTTT. Its protein product is CASSERPPNQPQHF.

V gene TRBV6-1 combines with J gene TRBJ2-1; 10 bases fit TRBD2. The germline V gene encodes CDR1 MNHNS and CDR2 SASEGT. The CDR3 is 16 amino acids. V shed 2 bases and J 7 bases; nucleotides not matched to a gene: 8. CDR3 loop: CASSERSGRASNEQFF. DNA for the CDR3: TGTGCCAGCAGTGAAAGGAGCGGGAGGGCCTCTAATGAGCAGTTCTTC.

The chain links TRBV18 to TRBJ2-2; D remains unclear. The V end was cut by 1 base, the J end by 2 bases, with 11 bases between. The germline V gene encodes CDR1 KGHSH and CDR2 LQKENI. The CDR3 contains 16 residues. CDR3 sequence: CASSPLTGLNTGELFF. The CDR3 region has the DNA TGTGCCAGCTCACCACTTACGGGTTTAAACACCGGGGAGCTGTTTTTT.

The V and J genes are TRBV19 and TRBJ2-5; 8 nucleotides agree with TRBD2. The CDR3 is made up of 16 amino acids. Germline V gene lookup returns CDR1 LNHDA and CDR2 SQIVND (reference sequence). The V gene end was trimmed by 3 bases and the J gene end by 4 bases; junction bases not matched to a gene: 10. The CDR3 DNA follows: TGTGCCAGTAGTATCCAATCCGGGACTAGTCGAGAGACCCAGTACTTC. It is translated as CASSIQSGTSRETQYF.

The chain links TRBV7-3 to TRBJ2-3, with 9 bases fitting TRBD2. Germline CDR1 and CDR2: SGHTA and FQGTGA. This CDR3 has 15 amino acids. V lost 1 base and J lost 5; bases outside the gene matches: 4. CDR3: CASSLRLAGQDTQYF. The CDR3 DNA reads TGTGCCAGCAGCTTAAGGCTAGCGGGACAAGATACGCAGTATTTT.

This chain links TRBV5-1 with TRBJ2-3; 9 bases fit TRBD2. Germline V gene lookup returns CDR1 SGHRS and CDR2 YFSETQ. With 1 base clipped from V and 5 bases from J, the junction kept 5 bases outside the gene matches. CDR3 length: 15 residues. The DNA for the CDR3 is TGCGCCAGCAGCTTGTGGCGGGAGGGTAAAGATACGCAGTATTTT. It yields the protein CASSLWREGKDTQYF.

This clone has more than one count but fewer than ten. This chain uses TRBV9 with TRBJ2-1; TRBD1 agrees at 8 bases. This CDR3 is built from 17 residues. Germline V gene sequence: CDR1 SGDLS, CDR2 YYNGEE. With 0 bases clipped from V and 6 bases from J, the junction kept 11 bases outside the gene matches. The CDR3 DNA sequence: TGTGCCAGCAGCGTAGGCGGCAATGCAGGGGGCTTCAATGAGCAGTTCTTC. The encoded protein is CASSVGGNAGGFNEQFF.

In regard to this clone: Other DNA sequences in this sample translate to the same CDR3. The rearrangement uses TRBV29-1 and TRBJ1-1; a possible D gene is TRBD1 (6 bases). The germline gives CDR1 SQVTM, CDR2 ANQGSEA. The germline V and J ends were trimmed by 4 bases and 2 bases, with 8 bases remaining between them. The length of the CDR3 is 12 residues. The CDR3 DNA reads TGCAGCGTTGTTGGGGGCAACACTGAAGCTTTCTTT. Translated, it gives CSVVGGNTEAFF.

The V and J genes are TRBV9 and TRBJ2-2; 7 bases are shared with TRBD2. Germline trimming cut 2 bases from V and 6 bases from J; bases unmatched to any gene: 1. Germline V gene data show CDR1 as SGDLS and CDR2 as YYNGEE. This CDR3 has 13 residues. CDR3 amino acids: CASSVGRAGELFF. CDR3 sequence (DNA): TGTGCCAGCAGCGTGGGGAGGGCCGGGGAGCTGTTTTTT.

The chain links TRBV29-1 to TRBJ1-2; unclear D gene. CDR3 length equals 12 residues. Between the trimmed V and J ends, which lost 2 bases and 1 base, there was a span of 5 bases. Germline V gene sequence: CDR1 SQVTM, CDR2 ANQGSEA. The CDR3 DNA sequence: TGCAGCGTTGAATCCGATAACTATGGCTACACCTTC. The encoded protein is CSVESDNYGYTF.

The gene calls are TRBV7-8 and TRBJ2-5; the D is unclear. Trimming stripped 4 bases from V and 4 bases from J, with 16 bases between. The germline gives CDR1 SGHVS, CDR2 FQNEAQ. There are 15 residues in the CDR3. CDR3 sequence (DNA): TGTGCCAGCAGCTCGAATGAAGGGAAGGCAGAGACCCAGTACTTC. As protein: CASSSNEGKAETQYF.

The count of this clone is one. V and J are TRBV7-6 and TRBJ2-3; D is unresolved. Trimming took 1 base from V and 0 from J, leaving 26 bases between them. The CDR3 spans 21 residues. Germline V gives CDR1 SGHVS, CDR2 FNYEAQ. The CDR3 DNA sequence: TGTGCCAGCAGCTTAGAGGATGTAGGTAGAGTCCGGGTCCCTAGCACAGATACGCAGTATTTT. Residues: CASSLEDVGRVRVPSTDTQYF.

This chain links TRBV4-2 with TRBJ1-6; weak D call: TRBD1 (5 bases). The CDR3 runs to 16 residues. The germline V gene has CDR1 LGHNA and CDR2 YNFKEQ. Deletions cut 0 bases from V and 7 bases from J, with 13 bases between. The CDR3 region is CASSQDRGRQNSPLHF. CDR3 in DNA: TGTGCCAGCAGCCAAGATCGGGGACGGCAAAATTCACCCCTCCACTTT.

The chain joins TRBV27 to TRBJ2-1; 10 bases are a match to TRBD1. Germline V lookup: CDR1 MNHEY, CDR2 SMNVEV (reference sequence). The CDR3 length is 12 residues. V gave up 4 bases and J gave up 11 bases; unmatched junction bases: 2. The CDR3 spells CASSSGQGKQFF. CDR3 nucleotide sequence: TGTGCCAGCAGTTCGGGACAGGGGAAGCAGTTCTTC.

J is TRBJ2-5 and V is TRBV7-2; D ambiguous. V was shortened by 5 bases and J by 1 base, with 8 bases between the two germline ends. This CDR3 is built from 13 residues. The germline V gene encodes CDR1 SGHTA and CDR2 FQGNSA. DNA for the CDR3: TGTGCCAGCAGCGGACGCTTCCAAGAGACCCAGTACTTC. Its translation is CASSGRFQETQYF.

This clone was found once. The chain carries TRBV7-2 and TRBJ2-7; TRBD2 matches at 8 bases. This CDR3 region has 15 residues. J lost 2 bases, V lost 6 bases, and 9 bases had no gene match. Germline CDR1 SGHTA, CDR2 FQGNSA. The CDR3 spells CASRSPTSATYEQYF. CDR3 coding DNA: TGTGCCAGCAGGTCTCCGACTAGCGCCACCTACGAGCAGTACTTC.

For this clone: One end of the junction is discordant with germline, which a read error may explain. The chain couples TRBV5-4 to TRBJ1-1, with D perhaps matching TRBD1 (6 bases). CDR3 length: 14 residues. The germline V gene encodes CDR1 SGHNT and CDR2 YYREEE (reference sequence). CDR3 amino acids: CASSLGQVKTEAFF. The CDR3, as DNA: TGTGCCAGCAGCTTGGGACAGGTGAAGACTGAAGCTTTCTTT.

V is TRBV5-1 and J is TRBJ2-3, with no clear D. The germline V gene has CDR1 SGHRS and CDR2 YFSETQ. CDR3 length equals 14 residues. V was pared by 0 bases and J by 6 bases, with 11 bases between. The CDR3 coding sequence is TGCGCCAGCAGCTTGGAGATAGGGTTGGATACGCAGTATTTT. Its protein is CASSLEIGLDTQYF.

This chain uses TRBV27 with TRBJ2-6; a possible D gene is TRBD2 (7 bases). The V end was cut by 5 bases, the J end by 3 bases, with 14 bases between. This CDR3 comprises 16 residues. The germline V gene encodes CDR1 MNHEY and CDR2 SMNVEV (reference sequence). CDR3 sequence reads: CASSPGRGVGANVLTF. CDR3 coding DNA: TGTGCCAGCAGTCCAGGGAGGGGGGTTGGGGCCAACGTCCTGACTTTC.

This clone was seen many times. The CDR3, as DNA: TGTGCCAGTAGTGTGGGGCAAGGGGAGACCCAGTACTTC. Translated: CASSVGQGETQYF. The rearrangement uses TRBV19 and TRBJ2-5; possibly TRBD1 for D (5 bases). With 5 bases removed from V and 5 bases from J, the gap between germline ends came to 12 bases. The CDR3 totals 13 residues. Per the germline V gene, CDR1 is LNHDA and CDR2 is SQIVND (reference sequence).

The gene calls are TRBV19 and TRBJ2-5; D unresolved. The germline V gene has CDR1 LNHDA and CDR2 SQIVND (reference sequence). Trimming took 3 bases from V and 2 from J, leaving 7 bases between them. The CDR3 runs 13 residues. The CDR3 DNA sequence: TGTGCCAGTAGTATGGCAGTACAAGAGACCCAGTACTTC. It encodes CASSMAVQETQYF.

The chain recombines TRBV10-3 with TRBJ1-2; 8 bases fit TRBD1. After removal of 2 bases from V and 8 bases from J, the junction contained 7 bases not matched to a gene. The CDR3 loop spans 14 amino acids. Germline V gives CDR1 ENHRY, CDR2 SYGVKD. This CDR3 reads CAISETTQGGGYTF. In DNA form, the CDR3 reads TGTGCCATCAGTGAGACAACACAGGGGGGAGGCTACACCTTC.

The V and J genes are TRBV7-9 and TRBJ1-1, with a possible D match to TRBD1 (5 bases). Germline V gives CDR1 SEHNR, CDR2 FQNEAQ (reference sequence). V dropped 5 bases and J dropped 4 bases, with 17 bases sitting between them. The CDR3 has 15 residues. The CDR3 loop reads CASSDRALGGTEAFF. The CDR3 DNA follows: TGTGCCAGCAGCGACAGAGCCCTTGGTGGCACTGAAGCTTTCTTT.

The rearrangement uses TRBV4-3 and TRBJ1-2; D call uncertain. The germline V gene encodes CDR1 LGHNA and CDR2 YSLEER. The CDR3 covers 14 residues. Between the trimmed V and J ends, which lost 0 bases and 2 bases, there was a span of 7 bases. The CDR3 here is CASSQDPQNYGYTF. The CDR3 DNA follows: TGCGCCAGCAGCCAAGATCCGCAGAACTATGGCTACACCTTC.

Details on this clone: Within the sample, other DNA sequences also encode this same CDR3. The chain is built from TRBV10-3 and TRBJ2-3; a weak D match, TRBD2 (6 bases). Germline V gives CDR1 ENHRY, CDR2 SYGVKD. CDR3 length: 15 residues. Between the trimmed V and J ends, which lost 0 bases and 2 bases, there was a span of 9 bases. The CDR3 reads CAISESSGATDTQYF. Written as DNA, the CDR3 is TGTGCCATCAGTGAGTCTAGCGGTGCCACAGATACGCAGTATTTT.